This is a list of T cell receptor beta chains from one sample in a study of chemoradiotherapy in HPV16-positive cancers. Clones were sequenced by immunoSEQ multiplex PCR, and TCRdb holds only the in-frame ones, with some missing. Here the sample spans about 67,000 clones, around nine tenths being singletons. This specimen consisted of blood, obtained from a patient who underwent chemoradiotherapy. The receptor set was obtained from a human donor with HPV-associated anogenital cancer. Each CDR3 is given with its conserved first and last residue. A D gene is named only where the DNA matches it firmly. Where a row states a size, it is once, few, many or the class of an expanded clone; other rows omit it.

TRBJ1-3,.,.,TRBV4-2,CASSQDPRNTIYF,TGTGCCAGCAGCCAAGATCCCCGAAACACCATATATTTT
TRBJ2-1,.,.,TRBV10-1,CASSRDLSSYNEQFF,TGCGCCAGCAGCCGGGACTTAAGCTCCTACAATGAGCAGTTCTTC
TRBJ1-3,.,.,TRBV6-5,CASSYAPSGNTIYF,TGTGCCAGCAGTTACGCCCCCTCTGGAAACACCATATATTTT
TRBJ1-5,few,.,TRBV10-1,CASSESSQPQHF,TGCGCCAGCAGTGAGTCTAGTCAGCCCCAGCATTTT
TRBJ2-1,.,.,TRBV7-9,CASSFTVGNEQFF,TGTGCCAGCAGCTTTACCGTCGGCAATGAGCAGTTCTTC
TRBJ2-7,.,.,TRBV5-6,CASSLVPPLRSEQYF,TGTGCCAGCAGCTTGGTTCCCCCACTTAGGTCCGAGCAGTACTTC
TRBJ2-3,once,TRBD1,TRBV5-1,CASSPDRGTDTQYF,TGCGCCAGCAGCCCAGACAGGGGAACAGATACGCAGTATTTT
TRBJ2-2,.,.,TRBV5-4,CASSLGGDAGELFF,TGTGCCAGCAGCTTGGGAGGGGATGCCGGGGAGCTGTTTTTT
TRBJ2-7,.,.,TRBV29-1,CSVEDPGTNYEQYF,TGCAGCGTTGAAGATCCCGGGACAAACTACGAGCAGTACTTC
TRBJ1-2,.,TRBD1,TRBV30,CAWSVRSGGSGYTF,TGTGCCTGGAGTGTAAGGTCAGGGGGCTCTGGCTACACCTTC
TRBJ2-1,.,TRBD1,TRBV7-3,CASSLVGTGGLNEQFF,TGTGCCAGCAGCTTAGTCGGGACAGGCGGCCTTAATGAGCAGTTCTTC
TRBJ1-1,.,.,TRBV2,CASSGSWGGGTEAFF,TGTGCCAGCAGTGGATCTTGGGGAGGGGGCACTGAAGCTTTCTTT
TRBJ2-1,.,.,TRBV5-1,CASSLKGGRPEQFF,TGCGCCAGCAGCTTGAAAGGGGGGCGTCCGGAGCAGTTCTTC
TRBJ2-3,.,.,TRBV15,CATSRDSERISTQYF,TGTGCCACCAGCAGAGATTCAGAAAGAATTAGTACGCAGTATTTT
TRBJ2-1,once,.,TRBV4-1,CASSQDPRAYNEQFF,TGCGCCAGCAGCCAAGACCCTAGGGCCTACAATGAGCAGTTCTTC
TRBJ1-1,.,.,TRBV12-1,CASSSGYEAFF,TGTGCCAGCAGCTCCGGATATGAAGCTTTCTTT
TRBJ2-5,.,.,TRBV30,CASENWGPQETQYF,TGTGCCTCAGAAAATTGGGGGCCTCAAGAGACCCAGTACTTC
TRBJ1-3,.,TRBD1,TRBV7-9,CASSSGVQGSGNTIYF,TGTGCCAGCAGCTCAGGCGTACAGGGGTCTGGAAACACCATATATTTT
TRBJ2-7,.,.,TRBV2,CASKIGGFSYEQYF,TGTGCCAGCAAGATTGGGGGATTCTCCTACGAGCAGTACTTC
TRBJ1-5,.,TRBD1,TRBV10-3,CAISAQGARNQPQHF,TGTGCCATCAGTGCCCAGGGGGCGAGAAATCAGCCCCAGCATTTT
TRBJ1-5,few,.,TRBV19,CASTPLGGGSNQPQHF,TGTGCCAGTACCCCGTTAGGGGGAGGTAGCAATCAGCCCCAGCATTTT
TRBJ1-1,.,.,TRBV5-1,CASSLNGPDTEAFF,TGCGCCAGCAGCTTGAACGGTCCGGACACTGAAGCTTTCTTT
TRBJ2-7,once,.,TRBV29-1,CSVSQGSIYEQYF,TGCAGCGTTAGTCAGGGGTCCATCTACGAGCAGTACTTC
TRBJ2-3,.,TRBD2,TRBV4-1,CASQISSGGADTQYF,TGCGCCAGTCAAATTTCTAGCGGGGGGGCAGATACGCAGTATTTT
TRBJ2-5,few,.,TRBV18,CASSPGSQETQYF,TGTGCCAGCTCACCAGGGAGTCAAGAGACCCAGTACTTC
TRBJ2-7,.,TRBD2,TRBV28,CASLERGAYEQYF,TGTGCCAGCCTCGAGCGGGGGGCCTACGAGCAGTACTTC
TRBJ2-7,.,TRBD1,TRBV5-1,CASRDGTGPYEQYF,TGCGCCAGCAGGGATGGGACAGGGCCCTACGAGCAGTACTTC
TRBJ2-3,.,TRBD2,TRBV7-2,CASSVLAGLPGDTQYF,TGTGCCAGCAGCGTACTAGCGGGGCTACCGGGGGATACGCAGTATTTT
TRBJ1-1,.,.,TRBV7-9,CASRLTGSEAFF,TGTGCCAGCAGACTTACAGGCTCTGAAGCTTTCTTT